There are many counts of the clone carrying this T cell receptor beta chain. Its antigen is undetermined. These data are taken from a study of molecular identifiers for immune sequencing clone quantification. General study points: The share of molecules held by clones above 20 RNA copies was over 99% in effector cells and under 1% in naive cells.

TCRdb reprocessed the PCR reads via MiXCR and lists one record per CDR3 protein. Of about 640,000 distinct CDR3 sequences listed, 15% to 20% are singletons. The germline V gene encodes CDR1 GTSNPN and CDR2 SVGIG (reference sequence). J lost 1 base, V lost 0 bases, and 4 bases had no gene match. The CDR3 length is 17 residues. Source material: naive CD8+ T cells from blood, with Jurkat cell RNA spiked in. Subset reported: FACS-sorted CD8+CD4-CCR7+CD45RA+ naive T cells. This receptor was taken from a human donor in good health. Some libraries in this study had Jurkat cell RNA spiked in. The chain links TRBV30 to TRBJ2-6, with 9 positions matching TRBD1. In DNA, the CDR3 is TGTGCCTGGAGTGTATACAGGGGGCCTTCTGGGGCCAACGTCCTGACTTTC. Its protein is CAWSVYRGPSGANVLTF.